This T cell receptor (beta chain) appears in the sequencing data of a study of regulatory T cells in long-lasting Graves disease. Study information: Patients newly diagnosed with Graves' had been on antithyroid drugs for under 3 months.

Time point reported: newly diagnosed GD, antithyroid drugs for less than 3 months. The TCR library was made from RNA extracted from PBMCs. iRepertoire HTBI primers and Arm-PCR of CDR3 regions built TCR beta libraries. TCRdb fed the multiplex PCR reads into MiXCR, producing one record per CDR3 protein. The table shows 510,000 or so distinct CDR3 sequences, with approximately 12% occurring only once. Trimming shortened V by 6 bases and J by 0 bases, and 15 bases separated the two germline ends. CDR1 is LNHDA, CDR2 SQIVND, per germline (reference sequence). The CDR3 runs 16 residues. This clonotype was detected a few times. These data were likewise used in another study, on T cells in Graves' hyperthyroidism and ophthalmopathy. Turning to that study: In the first-round RT-PCR of the TCR CDR3, the HTBI primer set was used. Blood also carried most thyroid clonotypes expanded above 0.001.

This rearrangement joins TRBV19 to TRBJ1-3; tentatively, D is TRBD1 (5 bases). This clonotype was obtained from a woman aged 25 to 39 with Graves disease. The sample here was peripheral blood mononuclear cells (PBMCs), taken at new diagnosis, from a patient treated with antithyroid drugs. This CDR3 reads CASSPTGTLSGNTIYF. DNA for the CDR3: TGTGCCAGTAGCCCTACGGGGACCCTCTCTGGAAACACCATATATTTT.